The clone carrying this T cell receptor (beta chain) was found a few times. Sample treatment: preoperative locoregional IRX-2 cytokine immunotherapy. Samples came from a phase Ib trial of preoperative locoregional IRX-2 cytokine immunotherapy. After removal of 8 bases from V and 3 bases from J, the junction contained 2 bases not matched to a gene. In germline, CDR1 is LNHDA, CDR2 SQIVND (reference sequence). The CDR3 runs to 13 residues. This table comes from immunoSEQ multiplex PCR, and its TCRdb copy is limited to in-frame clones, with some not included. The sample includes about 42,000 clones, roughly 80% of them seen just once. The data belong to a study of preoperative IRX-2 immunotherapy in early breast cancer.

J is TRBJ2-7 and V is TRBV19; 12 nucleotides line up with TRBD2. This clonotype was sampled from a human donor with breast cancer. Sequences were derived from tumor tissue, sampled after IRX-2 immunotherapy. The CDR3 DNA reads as TGTGCCAGTGGACTAGCGGGACGCTACGAGCAGTACTTC. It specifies CASGLAGRYEQYF.